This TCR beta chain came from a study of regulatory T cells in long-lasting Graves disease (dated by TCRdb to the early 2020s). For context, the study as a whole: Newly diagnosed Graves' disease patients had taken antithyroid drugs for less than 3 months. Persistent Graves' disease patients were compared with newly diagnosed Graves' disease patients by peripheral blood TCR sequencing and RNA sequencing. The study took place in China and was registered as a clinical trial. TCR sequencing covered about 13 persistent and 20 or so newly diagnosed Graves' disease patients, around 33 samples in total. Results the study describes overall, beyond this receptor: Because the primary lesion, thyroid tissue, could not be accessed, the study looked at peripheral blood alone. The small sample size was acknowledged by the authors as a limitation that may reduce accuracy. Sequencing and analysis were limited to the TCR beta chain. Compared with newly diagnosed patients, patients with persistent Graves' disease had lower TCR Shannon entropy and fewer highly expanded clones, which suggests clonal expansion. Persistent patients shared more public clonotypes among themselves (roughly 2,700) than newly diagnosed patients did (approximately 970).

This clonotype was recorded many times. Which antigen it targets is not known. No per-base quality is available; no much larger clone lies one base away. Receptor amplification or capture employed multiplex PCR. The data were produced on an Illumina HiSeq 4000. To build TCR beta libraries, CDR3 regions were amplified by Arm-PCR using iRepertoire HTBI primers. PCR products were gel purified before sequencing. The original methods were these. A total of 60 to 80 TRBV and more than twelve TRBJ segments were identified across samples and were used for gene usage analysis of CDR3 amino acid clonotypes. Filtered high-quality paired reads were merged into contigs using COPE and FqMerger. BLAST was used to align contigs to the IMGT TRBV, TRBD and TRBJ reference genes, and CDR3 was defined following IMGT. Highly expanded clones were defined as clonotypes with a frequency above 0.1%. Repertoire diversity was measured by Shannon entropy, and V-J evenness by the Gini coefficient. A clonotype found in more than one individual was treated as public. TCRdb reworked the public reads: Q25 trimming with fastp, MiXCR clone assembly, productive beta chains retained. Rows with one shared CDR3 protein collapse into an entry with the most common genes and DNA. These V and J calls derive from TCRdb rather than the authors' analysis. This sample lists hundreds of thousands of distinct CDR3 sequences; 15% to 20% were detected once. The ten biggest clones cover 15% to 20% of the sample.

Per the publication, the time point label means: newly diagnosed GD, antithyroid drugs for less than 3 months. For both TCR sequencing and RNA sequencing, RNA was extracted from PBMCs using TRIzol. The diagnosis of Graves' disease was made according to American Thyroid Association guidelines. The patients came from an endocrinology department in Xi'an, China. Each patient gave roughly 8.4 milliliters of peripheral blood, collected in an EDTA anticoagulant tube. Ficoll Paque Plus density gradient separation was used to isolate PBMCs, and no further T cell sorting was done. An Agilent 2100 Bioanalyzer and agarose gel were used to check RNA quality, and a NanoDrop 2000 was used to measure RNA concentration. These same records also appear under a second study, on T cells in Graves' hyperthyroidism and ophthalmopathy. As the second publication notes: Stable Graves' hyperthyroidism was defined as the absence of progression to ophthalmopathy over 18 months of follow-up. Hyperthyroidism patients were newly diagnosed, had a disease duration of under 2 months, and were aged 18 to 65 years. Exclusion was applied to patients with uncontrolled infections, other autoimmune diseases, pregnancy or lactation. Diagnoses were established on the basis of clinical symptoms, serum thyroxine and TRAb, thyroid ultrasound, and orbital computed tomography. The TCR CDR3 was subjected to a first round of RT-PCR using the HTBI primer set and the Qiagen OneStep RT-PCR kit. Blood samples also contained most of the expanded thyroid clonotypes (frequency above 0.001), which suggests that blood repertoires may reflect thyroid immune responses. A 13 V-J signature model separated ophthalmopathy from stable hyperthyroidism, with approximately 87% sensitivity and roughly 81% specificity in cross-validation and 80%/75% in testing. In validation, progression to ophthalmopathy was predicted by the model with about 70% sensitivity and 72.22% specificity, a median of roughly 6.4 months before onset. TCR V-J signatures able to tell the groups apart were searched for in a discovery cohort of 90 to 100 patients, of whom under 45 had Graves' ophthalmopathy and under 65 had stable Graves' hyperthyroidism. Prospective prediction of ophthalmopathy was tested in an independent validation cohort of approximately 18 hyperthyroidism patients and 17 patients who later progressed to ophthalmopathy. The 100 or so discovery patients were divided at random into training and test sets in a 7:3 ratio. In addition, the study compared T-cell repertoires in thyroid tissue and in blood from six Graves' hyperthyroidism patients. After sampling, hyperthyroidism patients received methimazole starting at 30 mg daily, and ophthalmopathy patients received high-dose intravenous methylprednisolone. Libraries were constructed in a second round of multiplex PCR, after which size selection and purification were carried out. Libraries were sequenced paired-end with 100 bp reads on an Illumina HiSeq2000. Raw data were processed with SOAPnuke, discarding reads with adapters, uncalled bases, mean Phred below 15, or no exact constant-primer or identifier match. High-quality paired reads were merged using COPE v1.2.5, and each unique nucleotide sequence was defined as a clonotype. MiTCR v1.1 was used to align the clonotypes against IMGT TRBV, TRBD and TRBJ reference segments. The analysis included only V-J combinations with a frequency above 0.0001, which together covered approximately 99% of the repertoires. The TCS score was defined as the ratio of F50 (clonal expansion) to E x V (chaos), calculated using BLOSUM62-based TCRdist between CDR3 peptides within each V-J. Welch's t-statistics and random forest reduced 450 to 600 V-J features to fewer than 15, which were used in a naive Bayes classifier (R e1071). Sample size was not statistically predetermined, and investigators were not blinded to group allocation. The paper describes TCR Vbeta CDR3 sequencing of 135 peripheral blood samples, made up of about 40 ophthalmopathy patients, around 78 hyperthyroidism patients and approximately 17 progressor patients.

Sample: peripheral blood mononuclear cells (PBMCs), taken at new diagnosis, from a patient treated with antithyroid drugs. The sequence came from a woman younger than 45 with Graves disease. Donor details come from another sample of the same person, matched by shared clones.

The sequence in DNA is TGTGCCAGCAGGATCGGGGCGTCCTACGAGCAGTACTTC. This yields the protein CASRIGASYEQYF. The chain is made from TRBV6-1 and TRBJ2-7; the D gene may be TRBD1 or TRBD2, since each aligns over 5 bases. For CDR1 and CDR2, the germline V gene lists MNHNS and SASEGT. The CDR3 measures 13 amino acids from cysteine to phenylalanine. The entry retains the CDR3 DNA only, 39 bases that are in frame from base 1. Trimming at the junction amounts to 6 bases on V and 1 base on J, and the germline ends lie 10 bases apart.